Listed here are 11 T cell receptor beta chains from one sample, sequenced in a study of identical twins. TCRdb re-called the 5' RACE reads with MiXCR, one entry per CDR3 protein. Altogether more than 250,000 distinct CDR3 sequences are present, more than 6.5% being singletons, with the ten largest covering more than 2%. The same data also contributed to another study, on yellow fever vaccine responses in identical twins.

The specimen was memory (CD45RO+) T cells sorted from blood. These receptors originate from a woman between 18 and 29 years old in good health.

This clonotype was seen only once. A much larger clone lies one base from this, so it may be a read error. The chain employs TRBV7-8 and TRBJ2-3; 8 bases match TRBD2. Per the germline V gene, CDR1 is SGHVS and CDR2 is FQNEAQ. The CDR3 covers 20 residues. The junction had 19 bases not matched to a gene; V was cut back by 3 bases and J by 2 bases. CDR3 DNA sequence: TGTGCCAGCAGCTTCCCCATAGACCGTGGACCAGCGGGGGCCACAGATACGCAGTATTTT. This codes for CASSFPIDRGPAGATDTQYF.

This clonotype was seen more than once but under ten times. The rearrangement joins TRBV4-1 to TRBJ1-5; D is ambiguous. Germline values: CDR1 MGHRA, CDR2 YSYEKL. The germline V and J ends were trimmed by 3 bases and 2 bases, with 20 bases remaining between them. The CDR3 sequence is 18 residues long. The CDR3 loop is CASSQVDMGWAGNQPQHF. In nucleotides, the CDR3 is TGCGCCAGCAGCCAGGTCGATATGGGATGGGCAGGCAATCAGCCCCAGCATTTT.

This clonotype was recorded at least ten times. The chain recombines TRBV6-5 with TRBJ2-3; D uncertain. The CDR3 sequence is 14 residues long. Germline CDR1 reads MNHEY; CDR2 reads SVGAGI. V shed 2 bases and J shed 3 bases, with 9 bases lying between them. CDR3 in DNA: TGTGCCAGCAGTTACGCAGCAGTTACAGATACGCAGTATTTT. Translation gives CASSYAAVTDTQYF.

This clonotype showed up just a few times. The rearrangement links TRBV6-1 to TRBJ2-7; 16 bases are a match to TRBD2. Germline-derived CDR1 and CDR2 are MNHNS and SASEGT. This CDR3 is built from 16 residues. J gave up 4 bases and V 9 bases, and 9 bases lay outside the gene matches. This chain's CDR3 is CASNAGTSGREYEQYF. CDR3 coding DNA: TGTGCCAGTAACGCCGGGACTAGCGGGAGGGAGTACGAGCAGTACTTC.

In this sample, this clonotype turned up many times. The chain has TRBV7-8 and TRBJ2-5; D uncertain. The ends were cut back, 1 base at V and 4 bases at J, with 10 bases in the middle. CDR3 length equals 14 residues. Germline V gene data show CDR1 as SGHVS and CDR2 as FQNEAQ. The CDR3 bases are TGTGCCAGCAGCTTAGGTGGTTTATTAGAGACCCAGTACTTC. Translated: CASSLGGLLETQYF.

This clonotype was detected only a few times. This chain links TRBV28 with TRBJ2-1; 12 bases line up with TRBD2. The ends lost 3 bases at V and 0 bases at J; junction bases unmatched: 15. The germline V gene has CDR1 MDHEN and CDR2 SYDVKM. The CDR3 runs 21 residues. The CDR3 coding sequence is TGTGCCAGCAGTTTCCCCGCACGACTAGCGGGAGACCTTAGCTCCTACAATGAGCAGTTCTTC. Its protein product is CASSFPARLAGDLSSYNEQFF.

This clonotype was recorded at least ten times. The CDR3 region has the DNA TGCGCCAGCAGCTTACTCCCCGGCTCGAACACCGGGGAGCTGTTTTTT. It yields the protein CASSLLPGSNTGELFF. This sequence joins TRBV5-1 and TRBJ2-2; D gene ambiguous. Trimming cost V 2 bases and J 0 bases, with 11 bases left between them. CDR3 length: 16 amino acids. Per germline, CDR1 SGHRS and CDR2 YFSETQ. Full variable domain (missing parts from reference TRBV5-1 and TRBJ2-2): KAGVTQTPRYLIKTRGQQVTLSCSPISGHRSVSWYQQTPGQGLQFLFEYFSETQRNKGNFPGRFSGRQFSNSRSEMNVSTLELGDSALYLCASSLLPGSNTGELFFGEGSRLTVL.

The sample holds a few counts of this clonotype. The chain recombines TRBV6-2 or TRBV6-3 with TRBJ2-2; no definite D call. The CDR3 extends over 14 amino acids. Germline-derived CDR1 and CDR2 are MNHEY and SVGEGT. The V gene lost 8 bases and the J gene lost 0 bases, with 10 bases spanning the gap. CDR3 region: CASYSASNTGELFF. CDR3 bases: TGTGCCAGCTACAGTGCCTCGAACACCGGGGAGCTGTTTTTT.

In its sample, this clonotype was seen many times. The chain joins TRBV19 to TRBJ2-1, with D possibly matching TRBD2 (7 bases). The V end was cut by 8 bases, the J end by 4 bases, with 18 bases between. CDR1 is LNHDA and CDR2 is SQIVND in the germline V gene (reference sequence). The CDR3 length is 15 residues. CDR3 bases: TGTGCCAGTGACCGGGGGGCAGGGGTTTACAATGAGCAGTTCTTC. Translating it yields CASDRGAGVYNEQFF.

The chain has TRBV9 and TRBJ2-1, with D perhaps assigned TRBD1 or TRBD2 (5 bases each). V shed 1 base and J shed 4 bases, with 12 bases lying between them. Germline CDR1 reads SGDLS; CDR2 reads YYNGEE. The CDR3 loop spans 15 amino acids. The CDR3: CASSVTGAAYNEQFF. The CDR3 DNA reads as TGTGCCAGCAGCGTAACAGGAGCGGCGTACAATGAGCAGTTCTTC.

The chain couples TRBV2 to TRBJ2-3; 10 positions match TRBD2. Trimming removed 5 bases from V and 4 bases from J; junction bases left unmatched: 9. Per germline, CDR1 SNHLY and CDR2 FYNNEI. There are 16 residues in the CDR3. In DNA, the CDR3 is TGTGCCAGCAGTTACTCCAGCGGGGGGGCCTCAGATACGCAGTATTTT. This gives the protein CASSYSSGGASDTQYF.